This T cell receptor (beta chain) was found in a study of shared clonotypes between healthy human individuals. On the study more broadly: The donor group consisted of a couple of women and three men, aged 18 to 49.

The germline gives CDR1 MNHEY, CDR2 SMNVEV (reference sequence). V gave up 6 bases and J gave up 2 bases; unmatched junction bases: 8. The CDR3 extends over 16 amino acids. For every subset, genomic DNA was evenly distributed across several immunoSEQ plates. How the authors handled the data: There were no quality scores in the junction-only immunoSEQ sequences, so filtering differed. Sequencing used immunoSEQ multiplex PCR; TCRdb keeps in-frame clones, though not all of them. D and trimming come from the DNA, and the V and J calls and clone size come from that table. Of roughly 2.6 million clones listed, more than 80% are singletons.

This TCR was sampled from a man aged 18 to 29 in good health. Sequenced material: naive CD4+ T cells sorted from blood. Subset denoted: CD45RA+ positively selected. The rearrangement joins TRBV27 to TRBJ2-7, with 12 bases matching TRBD2. CDR3 region: CASRGTSGPKPYEQYF. CDR3 in DNA: TGTGCCAGCAGAGGGACTAGCGGGCCGAAACCCTACGAGCAGTACTTC.